The next 26 T cell receptor beta chains were all read from a single sample in a study of shared clonotypes between healthy human individuals. The repertoire was sequenced with immunoSEQ multiplex PCR; TCRdb's copy has only in-frame clones and lacks some. The sample yields some 2 million clones, roughly 96% seen once. Sequencing was done on a sample of naive CD4+ T cells sorted from blood. The subset is: CD45RA+ positively selected. These receptors were taken from a man in his late teens or twenties in good health.

Note on this clone: The sample holds other DNA sequences that translate to the same CDR3. V usage is TRBV5-1 and J usage is TRBJ2-5; D not resolved. V gave up 4 bases and J gave up 2 bases, with 9 bases separating them. The CDR3 consists of 13 residues. Germline CDR1 and CDR2: SGHRS and YFSETQ. The CDR3, as DNA: TGCGCCAGCAGCCTTCCGGGTCAAGAGACCCAGTACTTC. It codes for CASSLPGQETQYF.

The chain uses TRBV15 and TRBJ1-1; TRBD1 might be the D (5 bases). Looked up from germline, CDR1 is LNHNV and CDR2 is YYDKDF (reference sequence). CDR3 length: 14 residues. Trimming pared 0 bases from V and 11 bases from J, leaving 16 bases between. Written as DNA, the CDR3 is TGTGCCACCAGCAGAGAGGGAAAGGACACTCGGGCTTTCTTT. Protein: CATSREGKDTRAFF.

This CDR3 reads CASSSRSSGRAETQYF. Written as DNA, the CDR3 is TGTGCCAGCAGTTCAAGATCTAGCGGGAGGGCAGAGACCCAGTACTTC. J is TRBJ2-5 and V is TRBV7-2; 12 bases match TRBD2. CDR1 is SGHTA and CDR2 is FQGNSA in the germline V gene. The CDR3 is 16 amino acids. V dropped 6 bases and J dropped 4; count of bases not matched to a gene: 9.

V usage is TRBV29-1 and J usage is TRBJ2-7; 8 nucleotides align to TRBD1. Germline V gives CDR1 SQVTM, CDR2 ANQGSEA. The CDR3 runs 12 residues. V trimming: 5 bases; J trimming: 3 bases; junction bases outside the gene matches: 3. The CDR3 coding sequence is TGCAGCGTTCATACAGGGGGCTACGAGCAGTACTTC. Encoded protein: CSVHTGGYEQYF.

CDR3: CASSPGQGAFTDTQYF. The DNA of the CDR3 is TGTGCCAGCTCGCCCGGACAGGGGGCGTTCACAGATACGCAGTATTTT. The V gene is TRBV18, the J gene TRBJ2-3; 11 nucleotides match TRBD1. The CDR3 sequence is 16 residues long. Germline lookup yields CDR1 KGHSH and CDR2 LQKENI. J gave up 2 bases and V 6 bases, and 7 bases lay outside the gene matches. Looking up the rest from reference TRBV18 and TRBJ2-3 gives the full variable domain: NAGVMQNPRHLVRRRGQEARLRCSPMKGHSHVYWYRQLPEEGLKFMVYLQKENIIDESGMPKERFSAEFPKEGPSILRIQQVVRGDSAAYFCASSPGQGAFTDTQYFGPGTRLTVL.

The chain recombines TRBV7-2 with TRBJ2-7, with D unclear. The CDR3 loop spans 12 amino acids. V gave up 0 bases and J gave up 7 bases, with 7 bases separating them. Per the germline V gene, CDR1 is SGHTA and CDR2 is FQGNSA. The CDR3 DNA reads as TGTGCCAGCAGCTTAGCGCAATTAGAGCAGTACTTC. Translating it yields CASSLAQLEQYF.

This clone was recorded once. The chain combines TRBV6-7 with TRBJ2-1; D gene unclear. TRBV6-7 carries the ORF label, with uncertain function. The CDR3 length is 12 residues. V was shortened by 0 bases and J by 8 bases, with 5 bases between the two germline ends. CDR3 amino acids: CASSYSRDEQFF. The CDR3 DNA reads TGTGCCAGCAGTTACTCGAGAGATGAGCAGTTCTTC.

The J gene is TRBJ1-5, the V gene TRBV10-2, with D hard to call. V gave up 6 bases and J gave up 1 base, with 7 bases separating them. Germline assignment: CDR1 WSHSY and CDR2 SAAADI. The CDR3 has 13 amino acids. The CDR3 nucleotides are TGCGCCAGCAGCCCCTCCAGCAATCAGCCCCAGCATTTT. Encoded protein: CASSPSSNQPQHF.

The V and J genes are TRBV28 and TRBJ2-3, with 8 bases identical to TRBD2. After removal of 6 bases from V and 7 bases from J, the junction contained 12 bases not matched to a gene. Germline lookup yields CDR1 MDHEN and CDR2 SYDVKM. This CDR3 has 15 residues. CDR3 protein: CASSPTSGPLYTQYF. The CDR3 nucleotides read TGTGCCAGCAGCCCCACTAGCGGCCCCCTTTATACGCAGTATTTT.

This clone was observed a single time. The chain carries TRBV7-9 and TRBJ1-4; 8 positions agree with TRBD1. The CDR3 consists of 16 residues. Per germline, CDR1 SEHNR and CDR2 FQNEAQ (reference sequence). Trimming removed 5 bases from V and 0 bases from J; junction bases left unmatched: 5. The CDR3 sequence is CASSAGQGTTNEKLFF. The CDR3 coding sequence is TGTGCCAGCAGCGCCGGACAGGGCACAACTAATGAAAAACTGTTTTTT.

The chain uses TRBV4-3 and TRBJ1-3; the D is unclear. CDR1 LGHNA and CDR2 YSLEER come from the germline V gene. This CDR3 region has 15 residues. V was clipped by 0 bases and J by 0 bases, with 6 bases between them. The chain's CDR3 is CASSQDSSSGNTIYF. The CDR3 DNA is TGCGCCAGCAGCCAAGATTCGAGCTCTGGAAACACCATATATTTT.

The gene calls are TRBV6-6 and TRBJ1-4; no firm D call. CDR1 MNHNY and CDR2 SVGAGI come from the germline V gene (reference sequence). The CDR3 loop spans 13 amino acids. Trimming removed 6 bases from V and 0 bases from J, with 5 bases in between. The CDR3 DNA is TGTGCCAGCAGGGATACAACTAATGAAAAACTGTTTTTT. This translates into CASRDTTNEKLFF.

The chain combines TRBV9 with TRBJ2-2, with a tentative D call TRBD2 (6 bases). Germline CDR1 SGDLS, CDR2 YYNGEE. V gave up 3 bases and J gave up 6 bases, with 15 bases separating them. This CDR3 comprises 15 residues. For the CDR3, the DNA is TGTGCCAGCAGCGAGGAGTTAGCGGTTCCCGGGGAGCTGTTTTTT. Translation: CASSEELAVPGELFF.

V gene TRBV27 combines with J gene TRBJ2-6; TRBD1 matches 9 bases. CDR3 length equals 17 residues. V was clipped by 5 bases and J by 1 base; unmatched bases: 6. Germline CDR1 is MNHEY and CDR2 is SMNVEV (reference sequence). CDR3 protein: CASSGDRGASGANVLTF. For the CDR3, the DNA is TGTGCCAGCAGTGGTGACAGGGGGGCTTCTGGGGCCAACGTCCTGACTTTC.

This chain links TRBV9 with TRBJ2-1; 8 nucleotides agree with TRBD2. There are 17 residues in the CDR3. Trimming took 1 base from V and 4 from J; bases not matched to a gene: 10. Germline-derived CDR1 and CDR2 are SGDLS and YYNGEE. Here the CDR3 DNA reads TGTGCCAGCAGCGTAAAACCCGACGGGAGGGCTTACAATGAGCAGTTCTTC. Its protein product is CASSVKPDGRAYNEQFF.

The genes are TRBV7-9 and TRBJ2-1, with 10 bases aligning to TRBD2. V dropped 5 bases and J dropped 2; count of bases not matched to a gene: 3. This CDR3 has 15 residues. Germline CDR1 reads SEHNR; CDR2 reads FQNEAQ (reference sequence). The CDR3 bases are TGTGCCAGCAGCCGGACTAGCGGAGCCTACAATGAGCAGTTCTTC. Translation gives CASSRTSGAYNEQFF.

The rearrangement links TRBV5-5 to TRBJ1-1; possibly TRBD1 for D (6 bases). V was cut by 7 bases and J by 0 bases, with 13 bases left in between. CDR1 SGHKS and CDR2 YYEKEE come from the germline V gene (reference sequence). The CDR3 contains 14 residues. This CDR3 is CASLRDTMNTEAFF. Here the CDR3 DNA reads TGTGCCAGCCTCCGGGACACCATGAACACTGAAGCTTTCTTT.

V and J are TRBV6-5 and TRBJ2-5; D is ambiguous. The CDR3 runs to 12 residues. CDR1 is MNHEY and CDR2 is SVGAGI in the germline V gene. Trimming shortened V by 5 bases and J by 5 bases, and 9 bases separated the two germline ends. The CDR3 DNA sequence: TGTGCCAGCAGTCGTAAGAGCGAGACCCAGTACTTC. Translated, it gives CASSRKSETQYF.

This clone occurred once. V and J are TRBV6-5 and TRBJ1-5, with D possibly TRBD1 on 5 matching bases. V lost 8 bases to trimming and J lost 4 bases, with 15 bases between them. CDR1 and CDR2 (germline): MNHEY, SVGAGI. This CDR3 is built from 14 residues. CDR3 in DNA: TGTGCCAGCTCACGGTCGACAGAGAATCAGCCCCAGCATTTT. Its protein is CASSRSTENQPQHF.

The gene calls are TRBV2 and TRBJ1-5; the D is unclear. V lost 4 bases to trimming and J lost 4 bases, with 11 bases between them. Germline CDR1 SNHLY, CDR2 FYNNEI. This CDR3 is 14 amino acids long. In nucleotides, the CDR3 is TGTGCCAGCAGTGGAGGGAATGGGAATCAGCCCCAGCATTTT. It yields the protein CASSGGNGNQPQHF.

This sequence joins TRBV28 and TRBJ2-7, with TRBD2 identical over 8 bases. The CDR3 is made up of 15 amino acids. J was trimmed by 2 bases and V by 3 bases; bases with no gene match: 6. The germline V gene has CDR1 MDHEN and CDR2 SYDVKM. In DNA form, the CDR3 reads TGTGCCAGCAGTTTTCCCGGCGGGGGGACCTACGAGCAGTACTTC. Translated: CASSFPGGGTYEQYF. Using reference TRBV28 and TRBJ2-7 for the parts outside the CDR3, the full variable domain is DVKVTQSSRYLVKRTGEKVFLECVQDMDHENMFWYRQDPGLGLRLIYFSYDVKMKEKGDIPEGYSVSREKKERFSLILESASTNQTSMYLCASSFPGGGTYEQYFGPGTRLTVT.

This sequence joins TRBV4-1 and TRBJ2-7; D might be TRBD1 (6 bases). The CDR3 consists of 14 residues. The germline V gene encodes CDR1 MGHRA and CDR2 YSYEKL. V was trimmed by 4 bases and J by 4 bases, leaving 14 bases between them. The CDR3 sequence: CASSPFQGSYEQYF. The CDR3, as DNA: TGCGCCAGCAGCCCCTTCCAGGGGTCATACGAGCAGTACTTC.

The chain recombines TRBV18 with TRBJ2-7; D is unresolved. The germline CDR1 and CDR2 sequences are KGHSH and LQKENI. The CDR3 spans 14 residues. V dropped 2 bases and J dropped 1 base, with 9 bases sitting between them. This chain's CDR3 is CASSPAVRSYEQYF. In nucleotides, the CDR3 is TGTGCCAGCTCACCAGCAGTTCGGTCCTACGAGCAGTACTTC.

The rearrangement joins TRBV5-4 to TRBJ2-6, with a weak D call TRBD2 (6 bases). There are 17 residues in the CDR3. Looked up from germline, CDR1 is SGHNT and CDR2 is YYREEE (reference sequence). The V end was cut by 2 bases, the J end by 1 base, with 13 bases between. In DNA, the CDR3 is TGTGCCAGCAGCTTAGTTGGAGGGTCGTCTGGGGCCAACGTCCTGACTTTC. Translated, it gives CASSLVGGSSGANVLTF.

With regard to this clone: This specimen includes other DNA sequences encoding the same CDR3. The chain links TRBV18 to TRBJ1-1; D is ambiguous. CDR1 and CDR2 (germline): KGHSH, LQKENI. V shed 0 bases and J shed 0 bases, with 5 bases lying between them. This CDR3 region has 14 residues. CDR3 bases: TGTGCCAGCTCACCACCCGGGGTGAACACTGAAGCTTTCTTT. This codes for CASSPPGVNTEAFF.

This rearrangement joins TRBV28 to TRBJ1-5, with no clear D. V was clipped by 3 bases and J by 2 bases, with 17 bases between them. This CDR3 has 17 amino acids. Germline values: CDR1 MDHEN, CDR2 SYDVKM. CDR3 coding DNA: TGTGCCAGCAGTTTGTCGTCCGTGGTATGGGGCAATCAGCCCCAGCATTTT. Translated: CASSLSSVVWGNQPQHF.